This T cell receptor beta chain is from a study of blood T cell repertoires in COVID-19. Generated by immunoSEQ multiplex PCR, the TCRdb table keeps only in-frame clones and is missing some. The sample lists around 130,000 clones; more than 70% were seen once. CDR3 length: 17 amino acids. V lost 1 base and J lost 3, with 15 bases in between. Germline V gene sequence: CDR1 MGHRA, CDR2 YSYEKL. The sequencing input was peripheral blood. The clonotype comes from a man between 65 and 85 years old with acute or convalescent COVID-19. J is TRBJ1-4 and V is TRBV4-1; D is unresolved. In DNA, the CDR3 is TGCGCCAGCAGCCAAGGCGTCCCACTGCTGGCTAATGAAAAACTGTTTTTT. This codes for CASSQGVPLLANEKLFF.